Below are 27 T cell receptor beta chains sequenced from a single sample in a study of blood T cell repertoires in COVID-19. Method: immunoSEQ multiplex PCR; TCRdb's copy keeps in-frame clones and lacks some. Of more than 90,000 clones in the sample, 60% to 85% were seen once. Sequencing was carried out using peripheral blood. The source is a man between 65 and 85 years old with acute or convalescent COVID-19.

The chain is built from TRBV28 and TRBJ1-2, with 11 bases fitting TRBD1. CDR3 length: 13 residues. Germline CDR1 and CDR2: MDHEN and SYDVKM. Trimming took 10 bases from V and 7 from J; bases not matched to a gene: 8. The CDR3 is CATDRTGGFGYTF. The CDR3 DNA is TGTGCCACCGATAGGACAGGGGGCTTTGGCTACACCTTC.

The genes are TRBV9 and TRBJ1-1; D is uncertain. Deletions cut 3 bases from V and 4 bases from J, with 16 bases between. Germline values: CDR1 SGDLS, CDR2 YYNGEE. This CDR3 region has 15 residues. The CDR3 protein is CASSDDLNSGTEAFF. The CDR3 DNA is TGTGCCAGCAGCGACGATTTGAACAGCGGCACTGAAGCTTTCTTT.

The rearrangement links TRBV5-5 to TRBJ2-3; D gene uncertain. This CDR3 is built from 15 residues. CDR1 and CDR2 (germline): SGHKS, YYEKEE (reference sequence). Trimming removed 1 base at V and 4 bases at J, with 13 bases between. CDR3 sequence (DNA): TGTGCCAGCAGCTTGACCCTAACGAGGTCAGATACGCAGTATTTT. It encodes CASSLTLTRSDTQYF. Full variable domain (rest looked up from reference TRBV5-5 and TRBJ2-3): DAGVTQSPTHLIKTRGQQVTLRCSPISGHKSVSWYQQVLGQGPQFIFQYYEKEERGRGNFPDRFSARQFPNYSSELNVNALLLGDSALYLCASSLTLTRSDTQYFGPGTRLTVL.

This clone was seen once. In this CDR3 the conserved last residue, phenylalanine or tryptophan, is missing, so a read error is likely. The limits of the CDR3 on the DNA are not certain, so only TCRdb's listed CDR3 is given. The chain recombines TRBV19 with TRBJ2-7; the table's D call, TRBD1, has no DNA check behind it. In germline, CDR1 is LNHDA, CDR2 SQIVND (reference sequence). 12 amino acids form the CDR3, both terminal residues included. CDR3 region: CASSIVNRKEYL.

For the CDR3, the DNA is TGTGCCACCAGTGATAACACCCAGGGGGCCTCGAGAGAGACCCAGTACTTC. This gives the protein CATSDNTQGASRETQYF. J is TRBJ2-5 and V is TRBV24-1; 8 bases are a match to TRBD1. The CDR3 covers 17 residues. CDR1 and CDR2 from the germline V gene are KGHDR and SFDVKD. Trimming removed 3 bases from V and 4 bases from J; junction bases left unmatched: 12.

This clone was observed a single time. The J gene is TRBJ2-1, the V gene TRBV28; 11 bases are a match to TRBD2. The trim removed 7 bases at V and 1 base at J, leaving 15 bases unmatched. There are 19 residues in the CDR3. Germline values: CDR1 MDHEN, CDR2 SYDVKM. As DNA, the CDR3 is TGTGCCAGCAACGGGGGACTAGCGGTACGAAGACTATCCTACAATGAGCAGTTCTTC. It is translated as CASNGGLAVRRLSYNEQFF.

The rearrangement uses TRBV7-2 and TRBJ1-1; D not certain. V lost 8 bases to trimming and J lost 0 bases, with 10 bases between them. CDR1 SGHTA and CDR2 FQGNSA come from the germline V gene. The CDR3 spans 13 residues. Here the CDR3 DNA reads TGTGCCAGCGGAACAGACCTGAACACTGAAGCTTTCTTT. Translating it yields CASGTDLNTEAFF. Combining the CDR3 with reference TRBV7-2 and TRBJ1-1 gives the whole variable domain GAGVSQSPSNKVTEKGKDVELRCDPISGHTALYWYRQSLGQGLEFLIYFQGNSAPDKSGLPSDRFSAERTGGSVSTLTIQRTQQEDSAVYLCASGTDLNTEAFFGQGTRLTVV.

As for this clone: One end of the junction fails to match germline, which may point to a read error. The chain joins TRBV15 to TRBJ2-7, with 8 positions matching TRBD2. Germline CDR1 reads LNHNV; CDR2 reads YYDKDF (reference sequence). The CDR3 spans 16 residues. Written as DNA, the CDR3 is TGTGCCACCAACAGAGACTCGACAGCGGGAGCTTACGAGCAGTACTTC. Translation: CATNRDSTAGAYEQYF.

The chain is built from TRBV30 and TRBJ2-2; D uncertain. Per the germline V gene, CDR1 is GTSNPN and CDR2 is SVGIG (reference sequence). Trimming removed 5 bases at V and 1 base at J, with 14 bases between. This CDR3 is 15 amino acids long. The CDR3 is CAWARKTVNTGELFF. The CDR3 DNA follows: TGTGCCTGGGCGCGGAAGACGGTGAACACCGGGGAGCTGTTTTTT.

The rearrangement links TRBV29-1 to TRBJ1-1; D possibly corresponds to TRBD1 (5 bases). CDR3 length: 12 amino acids. Germline V gives CDR1 SQVTM, CDR2 ANQGSEA. The V end lost 6 bases, the J end lost 0 bases, and 8 bases lay between the germline ends. The CDR3 region is CSVRDLNTEAFF. DNA of the CDR3: TGCAGCGTCAGGGACTTGAACACTGAAGCTTTCTTT. Full variable domain (rest looked up from reference TRBV29-1 and TRBJ1-1): SAVISQKPSRDICQRGTSLTIQCQVDSQVTMMFWYRQQPGQSLTLIATANQGSEATYESGFVIDKFPISRPNLTFSTLTVSNMSPEDSSIYLCSVRDLNTEAFFGQGTRLTVV.

The chain combines TRBV5-5 with TRBJ2-7; 7 bases fit TRBD1. V gave up 4 bases and J gave up 5 bases; unmatched junction bases: 9. The CDR3 covers 14 residues. Per the germline V gene, CDR1 is SGHKS and CDR2 is YYEKEE (reference sequence). CDR3 sequence (DNA): TGTGCCAGCAGCCCTACGACAGGGAACGACGAGCAGTACTTC. It specifies CASSPTTGNDEQYF.

This clone has only one observation. The chain joins TRBV27 to TRBJ2-7; 9 positions match TRBD2. The CDR3 has 14 amino acids. V lost 3 bases, J lost 3 bases, and 3 bases stayed unmatched. CDR1 is MNHEY and CDR2 is SMNVEV in the germline V gene (reference sequence). CDR3 sequence (DNA): TGTGCCAGCAGTTTCGGAGCGGGAGGCTACGAGCAGTACTTC. It yields the protein CASSFGAGGYEQYF.

This clone was counted a few times. The CDR3 is CASSHEDREGSPLHF. For the CDR3, the DNA is TGTGCCAGCAGCCATGAGGACAGGGAGGGTTCACCCCTCCACTTT. J is TRBJ1-6 and V is TRBV3-1 (or the pseudogene TRBV3-2); TRBD1 matches 8 bases. Germline lookup yields CDR1 LGHDT and CDR2 YNNKEL (reference sequence). Trimming took 3 bases from V and 9 from J; bases not matched to a gene: 7. CDR3 length: 15 amino acids.

The table lists this clone with a few counts. The chain employs TRBV30 and TRBJ1-5; a possible D gene is TRBD1 (6 bases). The CDR3 extends over 15 amino acids. Germline V lookup: CDR1 GTSNPN, CDR2 SVGIG (reference sequence). Trimming stripped 2 bases from V and 0 bases from J, with 11 bases between. CDR3 amino acids: CAWSLGGPSNQPQHF. For the CDR3, the DNA is TGTGCCTGGAGTCTAGGGGGACCTAGCAATCAGCCCCAGCATTTT.

The chain links TRBV29-1 to TRBJ2-7; no clear D gene. The ends were cut back, 4 bases at V and 2 bases at J, with 9 bases in the middle. CDR3 length: 12 amino acids. Looked up from germline, CDR1 is SQVTM and CDR2 is ANQGSEA. The CDR3 nucleotides read TGCAGCGTTGGAGGCGCACCCTACGAGCAGTACTTC. Encoded protein: CSVGGAPYEQYF.

V and J are TRBV20-1 and TRBJ2-1, with D unresolved. Germline values: CDR1 DFQATT, CDR2 SNEGSKA (reference sequence). This CDR3 region has 10 residues. The V end was cut by 5 bases, the J end by 3 bases, with 2 bases between. This CDR3 is CSALYNEQFF. The CDR3 nucleotides read TGCAGTGCTCTCTACAATGAGCAGTTCTTC.

The chain recombines TRBV2 with TRBJ1-3; 7 nucleotides line up with TRBD1. Germline V gene data show CDR1 as SNHLY and CDR2 as FYNNEI. The CDR3 is 16 amino acids. Trimming removed 6 bases from V and 0 bases from J; junction bases left unmatched: 8. As DNA, the CDR3 is TGTGCCAGCAGCGTAGACAGGGTTTCCTCTGGAAACACCATATATTTT. This translates into CASSVDRVSSGNTIYF. Full variable domain (remainder filled in from reference TRBV2 and TRBJ1-3): EPEVTQTPSHQVTQMGQEVILRCVPISNHLYFYWYRQILGQKVEFLVSFYNNEISEKSEIFDDQFSVERPDGSNFTLKIRSTKLEDSAMYFCASSVDRVSSGNTIYFGEGSWLTVV.

The rearrangement uses TRBV19 and TRBJ1-2, with no clear D. From germline, CDR1 is LNHDA and CDR2 SQIVND (reference sequence). This CDR3 contains 14 residues. Trimming cost V 3 bases and J 0 bases, with 8 bases left between them. CDR3 bases: TGTGCCAGTAGTATCCCAGGATCTAACTATGGCTACACCTTC. This gives the protein CASSIPGSNYGYTF.

The chain combines TRBV3-1 (or the pseudogene TRBV3-2) with TRBJ2-2; perhaps TRBD1 as D (6 bases). The germline gives CDR1 LGHDT, CDR2 YNNKEL (reference sequence). Trimming stripped 5 bases from V and 5 bases from J, with 15 bases between. The CDR3 has 15 amino acids. DNA for the CDR3: TGTGCCAGCAGCTCAAGGACAGTAGGAACCGGGGAGCTGTTTTTT. Residues: CASSSRTVGTGELFF.

V and J are TRBV7-2 and TRBJ1-4; 7 bases align to TRBD1. Trimming took 5 bases from V and 8 from J; bases not matched to a gene: 14. The CDR3 totals 16 residues. The germline V gene has CDR1 SGHTA and CDR2 FQGNSA. Here the CDR3 DNA reads TGTGCCAGCAGCCCGTCCGCCGGGACAGCCCTGGAAAAACTGTTTTTT. It translates to CASSPSAGTALEKLFF.

The chain carries TRBV18 and TRBJ1-2; D unclear. V dropped 3 bases and J dropped 8 bases, with 10 bases sitting between them. The CDR3 is 12 residues long. Germline assignment: CDR1 KGHSH and CDR2 LQKENI. The CDR3 reads CASSPGRGGYTF. CDR3 nucleotide sequence: TGTGCCAGCTCACCGGGGAGAGGAGGCTACACCTTC.

The chain joins TRBV6-6 to TRBJ2-1; D not resolved. This CDR3 comprises 13 residues. Trimming shortened V by 2 bases and J by 7 bases, and 9 bases separated the two germline ends. CDR1 is MNHNY and CDR2 is SVGAGI in the germline V gene (reference sequence). The CDR3 DNA follows: TGTGCCAGCAGTTACCCGCCCGGGAATGAGCAGTTCTTC. Protein product: CASSYPPGNEQFF.

There are a few counts of this clone. This sequence joins TRBV5-1 and TRBJ2-7; D might be TRBD1 (5 bases). Germline CDR1 and CDR2: SGHRS and YFSETQ. Trimming stripped 3 bases from V and 6 bases from J, with 13 bases between. This CDR3 is built from 13 residues. The CDR3 DNA reads as TGCGCCAGCAGCTGGACCCCGCAGGGCGAGCAGTACTTC. This translates into CASSWTPQGEQYF.

The chain carries TRBV5-1 and TRBJ1-4; 7 bases agree with TRBD1. The CDR3 contains 14 residues. The germline gives CDR1 SGHRS, CDR2 YFSETQ. V gave up 0 bases and J gave up 8 bases; unmatched junction bases: 4. The CDR3 spells CASSLGAGGEKLFF. CDR3 DNA sequence: TGCGCCAGCAGCTTGGGTGCAGGGGGGGAAAAACTGTTTTTT.

This clone was detected only once. The chain has TRBV5-1 and TRBJ1-1, with 10 bases fitting TRBD1. The CDR3 runs to 17 residues. V lost 1 base, J lost 11 bases, and 17 bases stayed unmatched. Germline V gives CDR1 SGHRS, CDR2 YFSETQ. The CDR3: CASSLLGIRRTGGTAFF. In DNA, the CDR3 is TGCGCCAGCAGCTTGCTGGGGATAAGACGGACAGGGGGGACGGCTTTCTTT.

The rearrangement joins TRBV9 to TRBJ2-6; 9 bases fit TRBD1. The J segment lost 0 bases and the V segment lost 0 bases, leaving 4 bases of the junction unmatched. The CDR3 spans 18 residues. Per the germline V gene, CDR1 is SGDLS and CDR2 is YYNGEE. The CDR3 reads CASSVGDRAYSGANVLTF. CDR3 coding DNA: TGTGCCAGCAGCGTAGGGGACAGGGCCTACTCTGGGGCCAACGTCCTGACTTTC.

V gene TRBV5-4 combines with J gene TRBJ2-7, with a possible D match to TRBD2 (6 bases). The germline V gene has CDR1 SGHNT and CDR2 YYREEE (reference sequence). Trimming pared 4 bases from V and 2 bases from J, leaving 16 bases between. The CDR3 is 15 residues long. The CDR3 region has the DNA TGTGCCAGCAGCCCGGGGCGGGGCTCCACCTACGAGCAGTACTTC. This codes for CASSPGRGSTYEQYF.